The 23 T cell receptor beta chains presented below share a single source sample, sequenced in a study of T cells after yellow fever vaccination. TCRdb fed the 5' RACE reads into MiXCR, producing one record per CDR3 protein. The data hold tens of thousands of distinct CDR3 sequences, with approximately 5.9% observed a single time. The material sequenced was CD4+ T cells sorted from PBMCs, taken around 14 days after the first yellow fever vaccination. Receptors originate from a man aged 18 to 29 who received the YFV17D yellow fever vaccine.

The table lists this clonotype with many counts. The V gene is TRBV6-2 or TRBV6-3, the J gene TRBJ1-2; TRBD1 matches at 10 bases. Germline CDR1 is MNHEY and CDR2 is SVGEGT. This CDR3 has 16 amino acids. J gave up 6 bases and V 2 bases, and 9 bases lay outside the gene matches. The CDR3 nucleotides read TGTGCCAGCAGTTACACCTATCCCGGGACAGGGGATGGCTACACCTTC. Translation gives CASSYTYPGTGDGYTF.

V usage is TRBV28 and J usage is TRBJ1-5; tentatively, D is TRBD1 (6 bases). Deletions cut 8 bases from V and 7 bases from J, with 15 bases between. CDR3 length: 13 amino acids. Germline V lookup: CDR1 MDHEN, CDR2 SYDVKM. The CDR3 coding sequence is TGTGCCAGCGGTGGGGGGGCGGGACAGCCCCAGCATTTT. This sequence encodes CASGGGAGQPQHF.

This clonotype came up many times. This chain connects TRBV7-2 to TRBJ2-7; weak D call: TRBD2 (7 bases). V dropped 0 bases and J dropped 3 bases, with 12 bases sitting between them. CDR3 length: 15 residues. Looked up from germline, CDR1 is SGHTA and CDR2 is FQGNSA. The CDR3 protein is CASSLARGPFYEQYF. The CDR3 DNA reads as TGTGCCAGCAGCTTAGCGCGGGGGCCCTTCTACGAGCAGTACTTC.

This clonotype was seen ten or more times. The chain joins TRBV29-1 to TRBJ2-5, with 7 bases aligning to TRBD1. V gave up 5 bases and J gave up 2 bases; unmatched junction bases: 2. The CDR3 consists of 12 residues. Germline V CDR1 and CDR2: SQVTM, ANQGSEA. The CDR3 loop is CSVQGQQETQYF. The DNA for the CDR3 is TGCAGCGTTCAGGGACAGCAAGAGACCCAGTACTTC.

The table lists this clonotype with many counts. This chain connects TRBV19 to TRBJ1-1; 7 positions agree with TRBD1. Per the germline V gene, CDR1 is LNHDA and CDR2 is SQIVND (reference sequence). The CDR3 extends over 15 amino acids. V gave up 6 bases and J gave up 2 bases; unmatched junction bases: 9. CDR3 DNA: TGTGCCAGTAGCGATATGAGACAGGGCAACACTGAAGCTTTCTTT. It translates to CASSDMRQGNTEAFF.

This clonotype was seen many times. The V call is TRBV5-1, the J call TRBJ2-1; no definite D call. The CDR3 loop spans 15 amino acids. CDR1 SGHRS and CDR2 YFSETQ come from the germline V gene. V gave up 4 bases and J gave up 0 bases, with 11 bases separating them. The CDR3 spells CASSPTTGSYNEQFF. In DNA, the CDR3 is TGCGCCAGCAGCCCGACCACTGGCTCCTACAATGAGCAGTTCTTC.

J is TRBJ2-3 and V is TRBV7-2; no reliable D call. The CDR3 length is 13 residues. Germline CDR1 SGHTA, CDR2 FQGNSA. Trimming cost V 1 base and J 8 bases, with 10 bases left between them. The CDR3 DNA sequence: TGTGCCAGCAGCTTAGATGAGTTTTTTACGCAGTATTTT. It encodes CASSLDEFFTQYF.

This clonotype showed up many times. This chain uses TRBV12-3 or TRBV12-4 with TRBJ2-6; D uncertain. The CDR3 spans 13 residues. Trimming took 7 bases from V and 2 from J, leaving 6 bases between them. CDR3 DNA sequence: TGTGCCAGCAAGAAGGCTGGGGCCAACGTCCTGACTTTC. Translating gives CASKKAGANVLTF.

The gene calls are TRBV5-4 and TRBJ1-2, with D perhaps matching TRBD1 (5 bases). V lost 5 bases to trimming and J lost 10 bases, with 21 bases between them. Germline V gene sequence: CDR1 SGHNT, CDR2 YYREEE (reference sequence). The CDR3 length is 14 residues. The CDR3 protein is CASREGGQGGIYTF. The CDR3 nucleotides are TGTGCCAGCAGGGAAGGCGGGCAGGGAGGCATCTACACCTTC.

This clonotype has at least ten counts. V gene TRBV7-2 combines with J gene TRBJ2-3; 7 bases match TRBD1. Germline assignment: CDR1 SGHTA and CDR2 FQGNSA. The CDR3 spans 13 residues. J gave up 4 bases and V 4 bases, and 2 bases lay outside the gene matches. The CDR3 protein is CASSSQGSDTQYF. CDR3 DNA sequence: TGTGCCAGCAGCTCACAGGGGTCAGATACGCAGTATTTT.

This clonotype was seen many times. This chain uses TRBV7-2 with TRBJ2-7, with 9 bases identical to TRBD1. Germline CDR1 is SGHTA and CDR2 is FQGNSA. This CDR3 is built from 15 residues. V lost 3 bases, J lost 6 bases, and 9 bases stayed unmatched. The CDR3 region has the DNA TGTGCCAGCAGCTTCCCGGACAGGGGAAGGTTCGAGCAGTACTTC. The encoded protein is CASSFPDRGRFEQYF.

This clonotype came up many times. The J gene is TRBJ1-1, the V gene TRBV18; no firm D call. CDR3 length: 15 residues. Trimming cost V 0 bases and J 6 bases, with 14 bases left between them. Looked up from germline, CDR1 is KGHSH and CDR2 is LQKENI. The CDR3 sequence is CASSPPARDGAEAFF. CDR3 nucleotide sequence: TGTGCCAGCTCACCACCGGCCCGGGATGGTGCTGAAGCTTTCTTT.

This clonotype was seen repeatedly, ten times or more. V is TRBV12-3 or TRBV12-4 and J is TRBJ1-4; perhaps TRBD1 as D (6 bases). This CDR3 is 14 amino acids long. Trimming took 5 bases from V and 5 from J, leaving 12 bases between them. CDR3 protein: CASSEQGKNEKLFF. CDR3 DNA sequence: TGTGCCAGCAGTGAACAGGGAAAGAATGAAAAACTGTTTTTT.

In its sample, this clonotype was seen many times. CDR3 sequence: CASSQRQGADEQFF. In DNA, the CDR3 is TGTGCCAGCAGCCAAAGACAGGGGGCTGATGAGCAGTTCTTC. The chain carries TRBV11-2 and TRBJ2-1; 10 nucleotides match TRBD1. The CDR3 loop spans 14 amino acids. V was pared by 5 bases and J by 8 bases, with 6 bases of the junction left unmatched. Germline lookup yields CDR1 SGHAT and CDR2 FQNNGV.

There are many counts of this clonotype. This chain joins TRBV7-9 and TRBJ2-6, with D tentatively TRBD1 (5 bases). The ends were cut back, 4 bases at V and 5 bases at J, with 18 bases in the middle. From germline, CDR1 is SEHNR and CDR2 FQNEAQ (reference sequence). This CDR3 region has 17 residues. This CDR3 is CASSSLDRQGRANVLTF. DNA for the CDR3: TGTGCCAGCAGCTCCTTGGATAGGCAGGGTAGGGCCAACGTCCTGACTTTC.

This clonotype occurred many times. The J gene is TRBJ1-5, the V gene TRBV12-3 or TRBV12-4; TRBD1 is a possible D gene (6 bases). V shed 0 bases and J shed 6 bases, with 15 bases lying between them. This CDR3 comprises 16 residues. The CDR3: CASSLAPQGIGQPQHF. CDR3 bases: TGTGCCAGCAGTTTAGCGCCTCAGGGGATAGGTCAGCCCCAGCATTTT.

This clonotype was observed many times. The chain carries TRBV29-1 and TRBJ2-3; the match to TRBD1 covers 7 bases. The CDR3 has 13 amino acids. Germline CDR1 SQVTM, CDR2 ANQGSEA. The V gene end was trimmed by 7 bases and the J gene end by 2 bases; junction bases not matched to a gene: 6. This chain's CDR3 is CSDRDRVTDTQYF. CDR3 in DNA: TGCAGCGACCGCGACAGGGTCACAGATACGCAGTATTTT.

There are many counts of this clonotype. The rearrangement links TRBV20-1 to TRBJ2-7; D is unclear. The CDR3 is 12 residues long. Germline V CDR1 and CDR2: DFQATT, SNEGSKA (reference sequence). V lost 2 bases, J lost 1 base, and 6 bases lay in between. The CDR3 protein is CSARYRSYEQYV. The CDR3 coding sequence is TGCAGTGCTAGATACCGATCCTACGAGCAGTACGTC.

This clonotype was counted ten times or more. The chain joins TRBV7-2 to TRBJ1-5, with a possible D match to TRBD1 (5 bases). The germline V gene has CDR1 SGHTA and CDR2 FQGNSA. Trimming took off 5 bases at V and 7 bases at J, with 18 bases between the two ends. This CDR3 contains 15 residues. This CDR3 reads CASSLNQGVGQPQHF. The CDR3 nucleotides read TGTGCCAGCAGCCTAAACCAGGGAGTTGGGCAGCCCCAGCATTTT.

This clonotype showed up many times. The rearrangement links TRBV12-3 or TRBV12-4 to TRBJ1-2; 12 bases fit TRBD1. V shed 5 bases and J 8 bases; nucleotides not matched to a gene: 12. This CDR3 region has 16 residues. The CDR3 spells CASSGSGTGGLRGYTF. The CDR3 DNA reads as TGTGCCAGCAGTGGATCCGGGACAGGGGGCCTTCGGGGCTACACCTTC.

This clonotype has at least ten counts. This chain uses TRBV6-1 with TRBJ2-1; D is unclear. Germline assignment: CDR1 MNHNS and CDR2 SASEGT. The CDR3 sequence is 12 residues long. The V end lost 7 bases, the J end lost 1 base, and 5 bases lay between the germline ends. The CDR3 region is CASMESYNEQFF. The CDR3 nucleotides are TGTGCCAGCATGGAGTCCTACAATGAGCAGTTCTTC.

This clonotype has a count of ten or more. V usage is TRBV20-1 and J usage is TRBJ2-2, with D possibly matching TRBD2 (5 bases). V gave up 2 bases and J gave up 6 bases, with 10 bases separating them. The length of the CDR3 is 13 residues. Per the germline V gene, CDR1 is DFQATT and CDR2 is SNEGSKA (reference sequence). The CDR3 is CSARSLAAGELFF. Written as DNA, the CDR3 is TGCAGTGCTAGATCCCTAGCCGCCGGGGAGCTGTTTTTT.

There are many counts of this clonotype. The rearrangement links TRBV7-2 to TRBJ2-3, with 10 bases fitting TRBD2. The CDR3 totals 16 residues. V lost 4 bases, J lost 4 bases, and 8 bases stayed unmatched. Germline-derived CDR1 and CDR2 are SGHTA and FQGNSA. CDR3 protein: CASSWKRGGISDTQYF. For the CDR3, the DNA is TGTGCCAGCAGCTGGAAGCGGGGGGGCATATCAGATACGCAGTATTTT.